This TCR beta chain was recorded in a study of T-cell reconstitution after alpha-beta-depleted transplantation in children. Study outcomes and limitations: There were reportedly several hundred expanded graft clones from which alpha-beta T cells came about two months after transplant. Fresh T-cell production supplied most of the T-cell counts and diversity seen one year after transplant. Several patients had high TCRbeta diversity at day 60; it came from surviving recipient T cells and thymic progenitors.

A note on this clonotype: What it binds is not known. An end of the junction does not agree with germline; a read error may underlie this.

The TCRbeta library incorporated unique molecular identifiers. MiXCR, applied by TCRdb to the PCR reads, yields one record per CDR3 protein. The table has 450,000 to 600,000 distinct CDR3 sequences, under 15% seen once. Germline V CDR1 and CDR2: DFQATT, SNEGSKA (reference sequence). CDR3 length equals 15 residues. The chain couples TRBV20-1 to TRBJ1-3; 7 positions agree with TRBD1. This TCR was sampled from a male patient aged 5 to 17 who had a stem cell transplant for acute myeloid leukemia, so the T cells may come from the graft donor. The source material was PBMCs, mostly from graft donor cells, sampled 360 days after TCRalphabeta/CD19-depleted stem cell transplant. Here the CDR3 reads CSAQLQGGGGNTIYF. The CDR3 nucleotides are TGCAGTGCCCAACTTCAAGGGGGCGGTGGAAATACCATATATTTT.